Following are 15 T cell receptor beta chains from one sample sequenced in a study of blood T cell repertoires in COVID-19 (dated by TCRdb to the early 2020s). Libraries were prepared through the immunoSEQ multiplex PCR assay. The table was pulled from immuneACCESS by TCRdb, which kept in-frame rearrangements only. Such tables lose some clones; where checked, under half of the loss comes from unresolved V genes, and the rest has no known cause. The sample table lists approximately 350,000 clones, roughly 90% of them with a count of one. The biggest ten clones account for over 1% of the sample. Sequenced sample: peripheral blood. These receptors originate from a man aged 35-49 years with acute or convalescent COVID-19.

The rearrangement links TRBV18 to TRBJ1-6; 9 bases map to TRBD1. CDR1 KGHSH and CDR2 LQKENI come from the germline V gene. Losses at the gene ends were 3 bases for V and 2 bases for J; bases not matched to a gene: 11. The CDR3 totals 19 residues. The CDR3 is CASSPGTGLRRTYNSPLHF. CDR3 sequence (DNA): TGTGCCAGCTCACCCGGGACAGGGCTCCGAAGGACCTATAATTCACCCCTCCACTTT. Together with reference TRBV18 and TRBJ1-6, the CDR3 gives the full variable domain: NAGVMQNPRHLVRRRGQEARLRCSPMKGHSHVYWYRQLPEEGLKFMVYLQKENIIDESGMPKERFSAEFPKEGPSILRIQQVVRGDSAAYFCASSPGTGLRRTYNSPLHFGNGTRLTVT.

This chain uses TRBV6-5 with TRBJ1-5; possible D gene TRBD1, 6 bases. The CDR3 runs to 15 residues. Germline V CDR1 and CDR2: MNHEY, SVGAGI. V was trimmed by 4 bases and J by 5 bases, leaving 15 bases between them. The CDR3 DNA reads TGTGCCAGCAGTTGGGACACCTTACACCATCAGCCCCAGCATTTT. This encodes CASSWDTLHHQPQHF.

The chain has TRBV9 and TRBJ2-7; 10 bases align to TRBD2. CDR1 is SGDLS, CDR2 YYNGEE, per germline. The V segment lost 0 bases and the J segment 4 bases; nucleotides outside the gene matches: 13. The length of the CDR3 is 18 residues. The CDR3 region is CASSVEGSGASGRYEQYF. The CDR3 coding sequence is TGTGCCAGCAGCGTAGAAGGTTCTGGGGCTAGCGGGAGATACGAGCAGTACTTC.

The chain carries TRBV7-9 and TRBJ2-3; a weak D match, TRBD1 (6 bases). This CDR3 contains 16 residues. V gave up 2 bases and J gave up 2 bases, with 14 bases separating them. The germline V gene encodes CDR1 SEHNR and CDR2 FQNEAQ (reference sequence). The CDR3 DNA sequence: TGTGCCAGCAGCTTAAGAGGGCAGGGGTTCACAGATACGCAGTATTTT. Translating it yields CASSLRGQGFTDTQYF.

The CDR3 loop is CASSYPSKTDTQYF. The CDR3 DNA reads TGTGCCAGCAGTTACCCCAGTAAAACAGATACGCAGTATTTT. The chain carries TRBV6-2 or TRBV6-3 and TRBJ2-3; no definite D call. There are 14 residues in the CDR3. With 2 bases removed from V and 3 bases from J, the gap between germline ends came to 9 bases. The V gene's germline CDR1 is MNHEY and CDR2 SVGEGT.

The table lists this clone with a few counts. This chain joins TRBV28 and TRBJ2-7, with D possibly matching TRBD1 (5 bases). This CDR3 region has 15 residues. Per germline, CDR1 MDHEN and CDR2 SYDVKM. Between the trimmed V and J ends, which lost 3 bases and 1 base, there was a span of 13 bases. The CDR3 DNA follows: TGTGCCAGCAGTTTCTACCGTGACAGTTCCTACGAGCAGTACTTC. Amino acid sequence: CASSFYRDSSYEQYF.

J is TRBJ1-2 and V is TRBV5-6, with D perhaps TRBD1 (6 bases). The V end lost 4 bases, the J end lost 5 bases, and 15 bases lay between the germline ends. This CDR3 region has 14 residues. The germline V gene encodes CDR1 SGHDT and CDR2 YYEEEE. CDR3 DNA sequence: TGTGCCAGCAGCCAGGGGCCCGGACAGTATGGCTACACCTTC. Its protein is CASSQGPGQYGYTF.

This clone occurred once. This sequence joins TRBV29-1 and TRBJ1-2; a weak D match, TRBD1 (5 bases). Germline CDR1 and CDR2: SQVTM and ANQGSEA. This CDR3 is built from 14 residues. Trimming stripped 3 bases from V and 7 bases from J, with 18 bases between. CDR3 sequence (DNA): TGCAGCGTTGAGGAGCCCGGGAGGGGATTTGGCTACACCTTC. Translation: CSVEEPGRGFGYTF.

The chain links TRBV5-5 to TRBJ1-6; 7 bases align to TRBD1. J lost 8 bases, V lost 5 bases, and 10 bases had no gene match. The CDR3 is 15 residues long. Germline lookup yields CDR1 SGHKS and CDR2 YYEKEE (reference sequence). CDR3 in DNA: TGTGCCAGCAGGCCCCGAGGGGGCTCTGATTCACCCCTCCACTTT. As protein: CASRPRGGSDSPLHF.

The chain recombines TRBV27 with TRBJ2-7; 8 positions agree with TRBD2. V lost 5 bases, J lost 3 bases, and 9 bases stayed unmatched. Germline V CDR1 and CDR2: MNHEY, SMNVEV (reference sequence). The CDR3 loop spans 15 amino acids. The CDR3 DNA is TGTGCCAGCAGTGAGGAGCGGGAGCCCATCTACGAGCAGTACTTC. Protein: CASSEEREPIYEQYF.

The count of this clone is one. This chain uses TRBV7-8 with TRBJ2-5; a possible D gene is TRBD2 (6 bases). Deletions cut 5 bases from V and 0 bases from J, with 7 bases between. This CDR3 comprises 13 residues. In germline, CDR1 is SGHVS, CDR2 FQNEAQ. The CDR3 sequence: CASSRDYQETQYF. The DNA for the CDR3 is TGTGCCAGCAGCCGGGACTACCAAGAGACCCAGTACTTC.

V gene TRBV5-5 combines with J gene TRBJ1-4, with 11 bases that match TRBD1. There are 15 residues in the CDR3. V was clipped by 4 bases and J by 8 bases; unmatched bases: 7. CDR1 is SGHKS, CDR2 YYEKEE, per germline (reference sequence). Here the CDR3 reads CASSEGTGGYEKLFF. The CDR3 DNA reads as TGTGCCAGCAGCGAAGGGACAGGGGGTTACGAAAAACTGTTTTTT. The full variable domain, rest sourced from reference TRBV5-5 and TRBJ1-4, is DAGVTQSPTHLIKTRGQQVTLRCSPISGHKSVSWYQQVLGQGPQFIFQYYEKEERGRGNFPDRFSARQFPNYSSELNVNALLLGDSALYLCASSEGTGGYEKLFFGSGTQLSVL.

V usage is TRBV28 and J usage is TRBJ1-2, with 11 nucleotides matching TRBD1. This CDR3 is built from 15 residues. Germline lookup yields CDR1 MDHEN and CDR2 SYDVKM. V lost 3 bases and J lost 8; bases outside the gene matches: 8. The CDR3 bases are TGTGCCAGCAGTTTCGGGACAGGGGGGTTGAGGGGCTACACCTTC. Its protein is CASSFGTGGLRGYTF.

J is TRBJ1-1 and V is TRBV19; 7 bases are a match to TRBD1. The CDR3 totals 13 residues. Trimming cost V 3 bases and J 7 bases; bases outside gene matches: 5. The germline V gene has CDR1 LNHDA and CDR2 SQIVND (reference sequence). CDR3 region: CASSITGVSEAFF. CDR3 bases: TGTGCCAGTAGTATCACAGGGGTAAGTGAAGCTTTCTTT.

V is TRBV10-3 and J is TRBJ2-7; the D gene is possibly TRBD1 (6 bases). Germline CDR1 reads ENHRY; CDR2 reads SYGVKD. The V end lost 6 bases, the J end lost 0 bases, and 12 bases lay between the germline ends. The CDR3 has 14 residues. The CDR3 protein is CAIRPGTSSYEQYF. The CDR3 DNA follows: TGTGCCATCAGACCCGGGACAAGCTCCTACGAGCAGTACTTC.